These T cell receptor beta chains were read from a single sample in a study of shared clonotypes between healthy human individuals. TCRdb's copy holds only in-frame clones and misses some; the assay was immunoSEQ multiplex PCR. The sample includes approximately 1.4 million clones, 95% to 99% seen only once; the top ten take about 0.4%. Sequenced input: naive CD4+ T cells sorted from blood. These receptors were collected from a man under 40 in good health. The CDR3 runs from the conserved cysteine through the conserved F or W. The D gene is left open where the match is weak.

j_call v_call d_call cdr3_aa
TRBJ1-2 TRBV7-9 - CASSLAVIDYGYTF
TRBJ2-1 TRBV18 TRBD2 CASSPLAGDNEQFF
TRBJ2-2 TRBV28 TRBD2 CASSVRLAGGRELFF
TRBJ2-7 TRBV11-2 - CASSLAGNYEQYF
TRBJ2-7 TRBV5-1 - CASSLAVWGSASLVSYEQYF
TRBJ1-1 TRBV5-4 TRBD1 CASSGTGASTEAFF
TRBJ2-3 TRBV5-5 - CASSLDGSGSGHTDTQYF
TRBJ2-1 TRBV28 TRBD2 CASSPPGGLAGGYNEQFF
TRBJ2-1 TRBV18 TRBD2 CASSRGLAGGENEQFF
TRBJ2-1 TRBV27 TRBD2 CASVSRLADYSYNEQFF
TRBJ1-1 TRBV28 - CASSRWDTEAFF
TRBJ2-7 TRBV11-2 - CASSARGQHYEQYF
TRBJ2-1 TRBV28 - CASKSSYNEQFF
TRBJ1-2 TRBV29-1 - CSVSRSDYGYTF
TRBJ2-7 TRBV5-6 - CASSLVRRIYEQYF
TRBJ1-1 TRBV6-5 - CASSYSWGTEAFF
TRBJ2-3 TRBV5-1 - CASSYYLSDTQYF
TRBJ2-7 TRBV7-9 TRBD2 CASSSDSGSSYEQYF
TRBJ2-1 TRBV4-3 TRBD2 CASSQRGGTNSLF
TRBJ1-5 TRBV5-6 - CASSLDLSNQPQHF
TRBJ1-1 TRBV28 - CASSEMWTEAFF
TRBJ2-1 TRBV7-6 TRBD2 CASSYTSGTSGTIEQFF
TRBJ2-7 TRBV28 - CASTEGSYEQYF
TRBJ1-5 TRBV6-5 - CATQPRYGGNQPQHF
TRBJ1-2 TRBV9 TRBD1 CASSVARQGAYGYTF
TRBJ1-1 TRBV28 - CASSLTPNPEAFF
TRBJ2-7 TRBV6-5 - CASSYSYSEAYEQYF
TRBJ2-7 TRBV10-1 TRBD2 CATRAGEQGEQYF
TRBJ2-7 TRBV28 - CASRTKLTPGKQYF
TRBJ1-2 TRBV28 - CASVDTSPYGYTF
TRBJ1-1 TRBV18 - CASSQALANTEAFF
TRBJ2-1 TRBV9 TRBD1 CASSVGGQNNEQFF
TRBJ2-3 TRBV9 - CASSVVSPTDAQYF
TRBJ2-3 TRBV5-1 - CASSPTTTVTDTQYF
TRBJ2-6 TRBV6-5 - CASSYRGSGANVLTF
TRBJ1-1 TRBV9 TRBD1 CASSVDGTGGVRTEAFF
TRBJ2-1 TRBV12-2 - CASRLPTSGSANEQFF
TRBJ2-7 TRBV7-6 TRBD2 CASSSSGTSNYEQYF
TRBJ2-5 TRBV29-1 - CSVRQGQETQYF
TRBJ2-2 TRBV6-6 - CASRSGTNTGELFF
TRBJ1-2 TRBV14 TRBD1 CASSRDRATIYGYTF
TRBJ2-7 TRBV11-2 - CASRLGRGSPAYEQYF
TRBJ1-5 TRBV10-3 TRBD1 CAISEDRDQPQHF
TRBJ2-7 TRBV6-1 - CASSEAWTGIHEQYF
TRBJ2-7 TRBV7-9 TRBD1 CASSSLRDRVSYEQYF
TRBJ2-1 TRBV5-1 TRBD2 CASSLGLAVNEQFF
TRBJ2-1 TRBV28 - CASSFGLGSYNEQFF
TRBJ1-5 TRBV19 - CASSPLGASNQPQHF
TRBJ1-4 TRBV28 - CASSLGGVVGKLFF
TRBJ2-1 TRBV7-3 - CASSLDYRSYNEQFF
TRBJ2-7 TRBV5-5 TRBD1 CASSGRDRGNEQYF
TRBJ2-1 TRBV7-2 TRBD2 CASSRSGSRSYNEQFF
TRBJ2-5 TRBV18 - CASSPREYQETQYF
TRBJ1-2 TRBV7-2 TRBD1 CASSRGTGYGYTF
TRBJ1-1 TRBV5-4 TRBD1 CASSLKGTGITEAFF
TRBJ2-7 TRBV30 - CAWSVLLSYEQYF
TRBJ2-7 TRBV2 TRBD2 CASSEARLAGGHEQYF
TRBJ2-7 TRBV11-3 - CASSLGTAAHEQYF
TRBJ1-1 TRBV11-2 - CASSLETEAFF